This is a list of T cell receptor beta chains from one sample in a study of blood T cell repertoires in COVID-19. Assay: immunoSEQ multiplex PCR; the TCRdb copy retains only in-frame clones and omits some. The profile shows around 25,000 clones, roughly 92% of them singletons. Sample: peripheral blood. All receptors derive from a human donor in a cohort sampled during active COVID-19. CDR3s include the opening cysteine and the closing phenylalanine or tryptophan. Fields, in order: clone size, J gene, V gene, D gene, CDR3 protein, CDR3 DNA. The D gene is left open where the match is weak. Rows give clone size only sometimes, using once, few, many, or a class for an expanded clone.

clone_size: .
j_call: TRBJ2-2
v_call: TRBV7-9
d_call: TRBD1
cdr3_aa: CASSTGQLSGGELFF
cdr3_nt: TGTGCCAGCAGCACGGGACAGCTTTCCGGCGGGGAGCTGTTTTTT

clone_size: .
j_call: TRBJ2-7
v_call: TRBV7-2
d_call: TRBD2
cdr3_aa: CASSPYGLATSSYEQYF
cdr3_nt: TGTGCCAGCAGCCCATACGGACTAGCGACTAGCTCCTACGAGCAGTACTTC

clone_size: .
j_call: TRBJ2-7
v_call: TRBV11-2
d_call: .
cdr3_aa: CASSLRLDASYEQYF
cdr3_nt: TGTGCCAGCAGCTTAAGGCTAGACGCCTCCTACGAGCAGTACTTC

clone_size: .
j_call: TRBJ2-3
v_call: TRBV28
d_call: TRBD1
cdr3_aa: CASSFGRGNTQYF
cdr3_nt: TGTGCCAGCAGTTTCGGCAGGGGGAATACGCAGTATTTT

clone_size: .
j_call: TRBJ2-7
v_call: TRBV9
d_call: .
cdr3_aa: CASSVDPGQYNEQYF
cdr3_nt: TGTGCCAGCAGCGTAGACCCCGGACAGTATAACGAGCAGTACTTC

clone_size: .
j_call: TRBJ2-7
v_call: TRBV14
d_call: TRBD1
cdr3_aa: CATAIGQGPSYEQYF
cdr3_nt: TGTGCCACCGCTATAGGACAGGGACCCTCCTACGAGCAGTACTTC

clone_size: .
j_call: TRBJ2-1
v_call: TRBV5-4
d_call: TRBD2
cdr3_aa: CASSPASGSANEQFF
cdr3_nt: TGTGCCAGCAGTCCCGCTAGCGGGAGCGCCAATGAGCAGTTCTTC

clone_size: .
j_call: TRBJ1-1
v_call: TRBV11-3
d_call: .
cdr3_aa: CASRETDTNTEAFF
cdr3_nt: TGTGCCAGCAGAGAGACAGACACGAACACTGAAGCTTTCTTT

clone_size: once
j_call: TRBJ1-6
v_call: TRBV27
d_call: TRBD1
cdr3_aa: CASASFWQGATINSPLHF
cdr3_nt: TGTGCCAGCGCCTCTTTCTGGCAGGGGGCTACAATAAATTCACCCCTCCACTTT

clone_size: .
j_call: TRBJ2-1
v_call: TRBV9
d_call: TRBD1
cdr3_aa: CASSAGDRVIYEQFF
cdr3_nt: TGTGCCAGCAGCGCCGGGGACAGGGTAATTTATGAGCAGTTCTTC

clone_size: .
j_call: TRBJ1-1
v_call: TRBV11-2
d_call: .
cdr3_aa: CASSLTPGPSTEAFF
cdr3_nt: TGTGCCAGCAGCTTAACTCCTGGGCCCAGCACTGAAGCTTTCTTT

clone_size: .
j_call: TRBJ1-6
v_call: TRBV3-1/TRBV3-2
d_call: .
cdr3_aa: CASSQAPSPLHF
cdr3_nt: TGTGCCAGCAGCCAAGCTCCTTCACCCCTCCACTTT

clone_size: .
j_call: TRBJ1-5
v_call: TRBV18
d_call: TRBD1
cdr3_aa: CASSKTGESDQPQHF
cdr3_nt: TGTGCCAGCTCGAAAACAGGGGAGTCCGATCAGCCCCAGCATTTT

clone_size: .
j_call: TRBJ2-3
v_call: TRBV28
d_call: TRBD2
cdr3_aa: CASSSPGLAGTDTQYF
cdr3_nt: TGTGCCAGCAGTTCCCCGGGACTAGCGGGAACAGATACGCAGTATTTT

clone_size: .
j_call: TRBJ2-7
v_call: TRBV5-6
d_call: TRBD1
cdr3_aa: CASSFGQGDEQYF
cdr3_nt: TGTGCCAGCAGCTTCGGACAGGGAGACGAGCAGTACTTC

clone_size: .
j_call: TRBJ2-3
v_call: TRBV23-1
d_call: TRBD1
cdr3_aa: CASSQSGDRGLRTDTQYF
cdr3_nt: TGCGCCAGCAGTCAATCAGGGGACAGGGGGTTACGCACAGATACGCAGTATTTT

clone_size: once
j_call: TRBJ1-1
v_call: TRBV5-1
d_call: TRBD1
cdr3_aa: CASAPALGGAGLAFF
cdr3_nt: TGCGCCAGCGCCCCAGCTCTAGGGGGCGCGGGGTTAGCTTTCTTT

clone_size: .
j_call: TRBJ2-3
v_call: TRBV5-1
d_call: TRBD1
cdr3_aa: CASSSGDRGTDTQYF
cdr3_nt: TGCGCCAGCAGCTCGGGGGACAGGGGGACAGATACGCAGTATTTT

clone_size: .
j_call: TRBJ1-6
v_call: TRBV19
d_call: TRBD1
cdr3_aa: CASPEGTQGDNSPLHF
cdr3_nt: TGTGCCAGCCCTGAAGGGACACAGGGGGATAATTCACCCCTCCACTTT

clone_size: .
j_call: TRBJ2-1
v_call: TRBV3-1/TRBV3-2
d_call: TRBD2
cdr3_aa: CASSQITSGHNEQFF
cdr3_nt: TGTGCCAGCAGCCAAATCACTAGCGGCCACAATGAGCAGTTCTTC

clone_size: .
j_call: TRBJ1-2
v_call: TRBV29-1
d_call: .
cdr3_aa: CSVEDPTGKRNGYTF
cdr3_nt: TGCAGCGTTGAAGATCCAACAGGGAAAAGAAATGGCTACACCTTC

clone_size: .
j_call: TRBJ2-3
v_call: TRBV2
d_call: TRBD2
cdr3_aa: CASKIGTSGTDTQYF
cdr3_nt: TGTGCCAGCAAGATAGGGACTAGCGGCACAGATACGCAGTATTTT

clone_size: .
j_call: TRBJ1-5
v_call: TRBV7-8
d_call: TRBD1
cdr3_aa: CASSKGAQSNQPQHF
cdr3_nt: TGTGCCAGCAGCAAGGGGGCACAGAGCAATCAGCCCCAGCATTTT

clone_size: .
j_call: TRBJ1-1
v_call: TRBV2
d_call: .
cdr3_aa: CASSVTGRTEAFF
cdr3_nt: TGTGCCAGCAGTGTAACAGGGCGCACTGAAGCTTTCTTT

clone_size: .
j_call: TRBJ1-2
v_call: TRBV6-5
d_call: .
cdr3_aa: CASSYSTGSYGNTF
cdr3_nt: TGTGCCAGCAGTTACTCCACGGGGTCCTATGGCAACACCTTC

clone_size: few
j_call: TRBJ2-7
v_call: TRBV5-4
d_call: TRBD2
cdr3_aa: CASSLSGRGEQYF
cdr3_nt: TGTGCCAGCAGCCTCAGCGGGAGGGGCGAGCAGTACTTC

clone_size: .
j_call: TRBJ2-3
v_call: TRBV10-3
d_call: TRBD2
cdr3_aa: CAISETSGGAVDTQYF
cdr3_nt: TGTGCCATCAGTGAGACTAGCGGGGGGGCGGTAGATACGCAGTATTTT

clone_size: once
j_call: TRBJ2-3
v_call: TRBV7-2
d_call: TRBD1
cdr3_aa: CASSPGTGGPTDTQYF
cdr3_nt: TGTGCCAGCAGCCCCGGGACAGGGGGCCCTACAGATACGCAGTATTTT

clone_size: few
j_call: TRBJ1-5
v_call: TRBV2
d_call: .
cdr3_aa: CASSLEGPQHF
cdr3_nt: TGTGCCAGCAGCCTAGAAGGGCCCCAGCATTTT

clone_size: .
j_call: TRBJ2-1
v_call: TRBV3-1/TRBV3-2
d_call: TRBD2
cdr3_aa: CASSQVPAGGPYNEQFF
cdr3_nt: TGTGCCAGCAGCCAAGTGCCAGCGGGGGGGCCCTACAATGAGCAGTTCTTC

clone_size: .
j_call: TRBJ1-1
v_call: TRBV4-1
d_call: TRBD1
cdr3_aa: CASSQARGTGVVNTEAFF
cdr3_nt: TGCGCCAGCAGCCAAGCAAGAGGGACAGGGGTTGTAAACACTGAAGCTTTCTTT

clone_size: .
j_call: TRBJ2-4
v_call: TRBV4-2
d_call: .
cdr3_aa: CASSQDDKTSVQYF
cdr3_nt: TGTGCCAGCAGCCAAGATGACAAGACCTCCGTTCAGTACTTC

clone_size: .
j_call: TRBJ2-3
v_call: TRBV2
d_call: TRBD2
cdr3_aa: CASKVESGGSDTQYF
cdr3_nt: TGTGCCAGCAAGGTCGAGAGCGGGGGTTCAGATACGCAGTATTTT

clone_size: .
j_call: TRBJ2-5
v_call: TRBV10-3
d_call: .
cdr3_aa: CAIRETGVETQYF
cdr3_nt: TGTGCCATCAGGGAGACGGGGGTAGAGACCCAGTACTTC

clone_size: .
j_call: TRBJ2-3
v_call: TRBV6-1
d_call: TRBD2
cdr3_aa: CASSERLAGASTDTQYF
cdr3_nt: TGTGCCAGCAGTGAACGGTTAGCGGGGGCTAGCACAGATACGCAGTATTTT

clone_size: once
j_call: TRBJ1-1
v_call: TRBV4-2
d_call: .
cdr3_aa: CASSQGELMNTEAFF
cdr3_nt: TGTGCCAGCAGCCAAGGTGAGCTAATGAACACTGAAGCTTTCTTT

clone_size: .
j_call: TRBJ2-3
v_call: TRBV24-1
d_call: TRBD2
cdr3_aa: CATSDFITSGGGDTQYF
cdr3_nt: TGTGCCACCAGTGATTTTATAACTAGCGGGGGAGGAGATACGCAGTATTTT

clone_size: .
j_call: TRBJ2-3
v_call: TRBV3-1/TRBV3-2
d_call: TRBD2
cdr3_aa: CASSQREGVDTQYF
cdr3_nt: TGTGCCAGCAGCCAGCGGGAGGGCGTAGATACGCAGTATTTT

clone_size: .
j_call: TRBJ2-1
v_call: TRBV11-3
d_call: .
cdr3_aa: CASSLDSSNEQFF
cdr3_nt: TGTGCCAGCAGCTTAGACTCCTCCAATGAGCAGTTCTTC

clone_size: once
j_call: TRBJ2-7
v_call: TRBV3-1/TRBV3-2
d_call: TRBD2
cdr3_aa: CASSQESSGGTEQYF
cdr3_nt: TGTGCCAGCAGCCAAGAATCCAGCGGGGGTACCGAGCAGTACTTC

clone_size: .
j_call: TRBJ1-2
v_call: TRBV3-1/TRBV3-2
d_call: TRBD1
cdr3_aa: CASSQGPGQASNYGYTF
cdr3_nt: TGTGCCAGCAGCCAGGGTCCGGGACAGGCTTCCAATTATGGCTACACCTTC

clone_size: .
j_call: TRBJ1-1
v_call: TRBV19
d_call: .
cdr3_aa: CASSIRADWNTEAFF
cdr3_nt: TGTGCCAGTAGTATTAGGGCGGACTGGAACACTGAAGCTTTCTTT

clone_size: once
j_call: TRBJ2-1
v_call: TRBV6-2/TRBV6-3
d_call: .
cdr3_aa: CASSKLGGNYNEQFF
cdr3_nt: TGTGCCAGCAGTAAGCTGGGCGGGAACTACAATGAGCAGTTCTTC

clone_size: .
j_call: TRBJ2-2
v_call: TRBV13
d_call: .
cdr3_aa: CASSASNRVRGELFF
cdr3_nt: TGTGCCAGCAGCGCTTCAAACAGGGTTCGTGGGGAGCTGTTTTTT

clone_size: .
j_call: TRBJ1-2
v_call: TRBV3-1/TRBV3-2
d_call: .
cdr3_aa: CASSQGPDTSYGYTF
cdr3_nt: TGTGCCAGCAGCCAAGGACCCGACACTTCCTATGGCTACACCTTC

clone_size: .
j_call: TRBJ1-2
v_call: TRBV2
d_call: .
cdr3_aa: CASGTGNNYGYTF
cdr3_nt: TGTGCCAGCGGTACAGGGAACAACTATGGCTACACCTTC

clone_size: .
j_call: TRBJ2-3
v_call: TRBV14
d_call: .
cdr3_aa: CASSQVSTRSGGTQYF
cdr3_nt: TGTGCCAGCAGCCAAGTCTCAACTAGAAGTGGCGGTACGCAGTATTTT

clone_size: .
j_call: TRBJ2-2
v_call: TRBV15
d_call: .
cdr3_aa: CATSRSLDNQPTGELFF
cdr3_nt: TGTGCCACCAGCAGATCCCTGGACAACCAACCCACCGGGGAGCTGTTTTTT